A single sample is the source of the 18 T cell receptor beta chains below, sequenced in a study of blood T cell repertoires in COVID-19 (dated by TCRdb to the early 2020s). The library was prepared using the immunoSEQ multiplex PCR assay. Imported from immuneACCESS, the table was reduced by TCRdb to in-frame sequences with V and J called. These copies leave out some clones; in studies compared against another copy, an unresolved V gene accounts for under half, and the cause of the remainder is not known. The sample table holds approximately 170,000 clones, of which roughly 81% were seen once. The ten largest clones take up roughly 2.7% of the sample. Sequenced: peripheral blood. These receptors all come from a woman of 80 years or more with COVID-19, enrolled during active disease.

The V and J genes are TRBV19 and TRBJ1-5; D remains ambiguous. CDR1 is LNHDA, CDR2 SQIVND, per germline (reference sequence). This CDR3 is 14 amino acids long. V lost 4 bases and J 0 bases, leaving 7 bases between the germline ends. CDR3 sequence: CASSKQNSNQPQHF. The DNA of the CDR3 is TGTGCCAGTAGTAAACAGAATAGCAATCAGCCCCAGCATTTT.

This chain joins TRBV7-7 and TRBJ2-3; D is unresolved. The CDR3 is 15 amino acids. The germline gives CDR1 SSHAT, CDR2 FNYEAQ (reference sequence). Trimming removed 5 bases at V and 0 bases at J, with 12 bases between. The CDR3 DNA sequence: TGTGCCAGCAGCCCTCGGGTTACTAGCACAGATACGCAGTATTTT. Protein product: CASSPRVTSTDTQYF.

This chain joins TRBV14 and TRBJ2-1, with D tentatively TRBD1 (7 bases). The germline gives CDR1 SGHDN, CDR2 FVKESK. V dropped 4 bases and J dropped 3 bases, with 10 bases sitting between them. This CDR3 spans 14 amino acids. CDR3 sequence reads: CASSRQGGYNEQFF. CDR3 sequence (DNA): TGTGCCAGCAGCCGACAGGGAGGCTACAATGAGCAGTTCTTC. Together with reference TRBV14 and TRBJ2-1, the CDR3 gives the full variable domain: EAGVTQFPSHSVIEKGQTVTLRCDPISGHDNLYWYRRVMGKEIKFLLHFVKESKQDESGMPNNRFLAERTGGTYSTLKVQPAELEDSGVYFCASSRQGGYNEQFFGPGTRLTVL.

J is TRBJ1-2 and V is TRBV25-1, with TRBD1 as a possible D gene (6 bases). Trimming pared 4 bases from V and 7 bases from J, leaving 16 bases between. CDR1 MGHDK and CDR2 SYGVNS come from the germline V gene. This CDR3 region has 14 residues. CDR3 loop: CASSAATGSAGYTF. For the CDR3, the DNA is TGTGCCAGCAGTGCAGCAACAGGGAGTGCTGGCTACACCTTC.

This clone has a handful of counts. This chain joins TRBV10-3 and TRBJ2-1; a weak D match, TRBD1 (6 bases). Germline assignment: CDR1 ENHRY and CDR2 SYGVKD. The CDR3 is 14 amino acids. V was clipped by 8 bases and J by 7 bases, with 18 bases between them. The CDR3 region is CAIGRRGLLNEQFF. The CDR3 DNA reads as TGTGCCATCGGGAGAAGGGGGTTACTTAATGAGCAGTTCTTC.

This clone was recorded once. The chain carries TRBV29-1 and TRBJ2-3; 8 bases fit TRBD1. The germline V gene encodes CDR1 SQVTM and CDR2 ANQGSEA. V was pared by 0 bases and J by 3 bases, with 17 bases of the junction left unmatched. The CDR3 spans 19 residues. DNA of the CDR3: TGCAGCGTTGAAGATTCCAGGGGGCGCATCACTTTATCGACAGATACGCAGTATTTT. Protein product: CSVEDSRGRITLSTDTQYF.

The CDR3 DNA is TGCGCCAGCAGCCTTGACAGCGTCCCGAACACTGAAGCTTTCTTT. It is translated as CASSLDSVPNTEAFF. The chain carries TRBV4-3 and TRBJ1-1, with D possibly being TRBD1 (5 bases). Trimming pared 4 bases from V and 1 base from J, leaving 13 bases between. This CDR3 is 15 amino acids long. Germline loops: CDR1 LGHNA, CDR2 YSLEER.

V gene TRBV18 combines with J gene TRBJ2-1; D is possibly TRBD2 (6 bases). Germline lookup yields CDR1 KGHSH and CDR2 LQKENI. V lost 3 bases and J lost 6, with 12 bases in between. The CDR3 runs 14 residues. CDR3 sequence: CASSPNGRGNEQFF. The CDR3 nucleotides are TGTGCCAGCTCACCCAACGGGCGGGGCAATGAGCAGTTCTTC.

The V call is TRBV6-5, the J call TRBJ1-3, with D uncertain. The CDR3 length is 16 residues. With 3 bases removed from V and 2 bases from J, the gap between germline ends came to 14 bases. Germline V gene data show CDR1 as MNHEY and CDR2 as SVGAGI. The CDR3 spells CASSYLRPTTGNTIYF. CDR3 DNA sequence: TGTGCCAGCAGTTATCTGCGGCCGACCACTGGAAACACCATATATTTT.

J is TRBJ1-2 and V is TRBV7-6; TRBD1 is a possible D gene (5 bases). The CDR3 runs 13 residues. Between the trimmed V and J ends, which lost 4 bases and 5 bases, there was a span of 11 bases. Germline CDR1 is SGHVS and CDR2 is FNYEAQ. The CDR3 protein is CASSWQQDYGYTF. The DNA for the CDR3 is TGTGCCAGCAGCTGGCAACAGGATTATGGCTACACCTTC.

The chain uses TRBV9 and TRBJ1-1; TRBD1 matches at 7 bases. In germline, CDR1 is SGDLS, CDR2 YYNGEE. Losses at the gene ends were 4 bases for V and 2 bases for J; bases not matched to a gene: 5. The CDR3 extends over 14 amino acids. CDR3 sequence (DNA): TGTGCCAGCAGCCGCCAGGGGGGAAACACTGAAGCTTTCTTT. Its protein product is CASSRQGGNTEAFF.

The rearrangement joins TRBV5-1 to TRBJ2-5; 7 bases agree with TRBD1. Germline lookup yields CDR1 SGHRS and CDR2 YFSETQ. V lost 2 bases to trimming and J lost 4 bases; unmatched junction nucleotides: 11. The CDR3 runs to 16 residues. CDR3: CASSFSPTGDGETQYF. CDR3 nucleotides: TGCGCCAGCAGCTTCTCCCCTACAGGGGACGGAGAGACCCAGTACTTC.

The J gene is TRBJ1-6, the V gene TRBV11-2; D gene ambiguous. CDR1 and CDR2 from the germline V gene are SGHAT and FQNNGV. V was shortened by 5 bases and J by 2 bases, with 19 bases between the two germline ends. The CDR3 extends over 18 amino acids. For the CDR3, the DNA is TGTGCCAGCAGCCCACCCGCGGAGGATCCCACCTATAATTCACCCCTCCACTTT. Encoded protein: CASSPPAEDPTYNSPLHF.

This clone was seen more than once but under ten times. CDR3 in DNA: TGTGCCAGCAGCCGGGGACTAGCGGGCAAAGGAGAGCAGTACTTC. This translates into CASSRGLAGKGEQYF. V usage is TRBV28 and J usage is TRBJ2-7, with TRBD2 matching 12 bases. The CDR3 loop spans 15 amino acids. With 6 bases clipped from V and 7 bases from J, the junction kept 10 bases outside the gene matches. The V gene's germline CDR1 is MDHEN and CDR2 SYDVKM.

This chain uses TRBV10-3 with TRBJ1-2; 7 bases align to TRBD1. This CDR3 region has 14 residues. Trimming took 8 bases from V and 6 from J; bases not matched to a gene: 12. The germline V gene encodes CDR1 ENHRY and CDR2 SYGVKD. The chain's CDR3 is CAIYRQGGFDGYTF. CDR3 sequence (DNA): TGTGCCATCTATAGGCAGGGGGGTTTTGATGGCTACACCTTC.

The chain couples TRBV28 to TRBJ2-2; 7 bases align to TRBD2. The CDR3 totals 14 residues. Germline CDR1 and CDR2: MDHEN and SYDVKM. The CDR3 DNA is TGTTCCGCGGGGGTGGGCCGGGGCACCGGGGAGCTGTTTTTT. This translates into CSAGVGRGTGELFF.

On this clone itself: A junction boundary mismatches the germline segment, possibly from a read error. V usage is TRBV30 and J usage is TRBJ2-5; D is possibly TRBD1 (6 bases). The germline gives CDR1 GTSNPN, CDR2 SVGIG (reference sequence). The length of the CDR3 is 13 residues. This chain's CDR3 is CAWTRDNGEAQYF. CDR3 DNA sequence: TGTGCCTGGACAAGGGACAATGGAGAGGCCCAGTACTTC.

The CDR3 DNA sequence: TGTGCCAGCAGCTTACAGGGGGCTTCCTTCTACGAGCAGTACTTC. This gives the protein CASSLQGASFYEQYF. V and J are TRBV7-3 and TRBJ2-7; 8 positions agree with TRBD1. The J segment lost 3 bases and the V segment lost 2 bases, leaving 6 bases of the junction unmatched. The V gene's germline CDR1 is SGHTA and CDR2 FQGTGA. This CDR3 contains 15 residues.